The 9 T cell receptor beta chains presented below share a single source sample, sequenced in a study of neurological immune-mediated disorders. TCRdb analysed the 5' RACE reads with MiXCR anew, one entry per CDR3 protein. Among about 22,000 distinct CDR3 sequences listed, roughly a tenth were seen once. Sequencing used PBMCs. These TCRs come from an older woman with HTLV-1-associated myelopathy (HAM/TSP).

This clonotype has a count of ten or more. V gene TRBV11-2 combines with J gene TRBJ2-7; the D gene could be TRBD1 or TRBD2 (8 bases each). The CDR3 is made up of 17 amino acids. Trimming stripped 0 bases from V and 2 bases from J, with 17 bases between. The germline gives CDR1 SGHAT, CDR2 FQNNGV. CDR3 nucleotide sequence: TGTGCCAGCAGCTTAGATGGAGGACAGGGACTAGCCTACGAGCAGTACTTC. This codes for CASSLDGGQGLAYEQYF.

This clonotype was observed at least ten times. As DNA, the CDR3 is TGCAGTGCTCTCCCGGGGGACCGGAAACAAGAGACCCAGTACTTC. The encoded protein is CSALPGDRKQETQYF. The chain carries TRBV20-1 and TRBJ2-5, with TRBD2 as a possible D gene (6 bases). V was shortened by 5 bases and J by 2 bases, with 18 bases between the two germline ends. This CDR3 has 15 amino acids. The germline gives CDR1 DFQATT, CDR2 SNEGSKA (reference sequence).

At least ten counts were recorded for this clonotype. The chain employs TRBV20-1 and TRBJ1-1; no definite D call. The CDR3 spans 15 residues. The germline V gene encodes CDR1 DFQATT and CDR2 SNEGSKA (reference sequence). The V end was cut by 6 bases, the J end by 0 bases, with 17 bases between. CDR3 in DNA: TGCAGTGCCCTAAAACCCGACCCGATGAACACTGAAGCTTTCTTT. It encodes CSALKPDPMNTEAFF.

With regard to this clonotype: The limits of the CDR3 on the DNA are not certain, so only TCRdb's listed CDR3 is given. This chain joins TRBV5-1 and TRBJ1-1; the table names TRBD1, a call not compared with the DNA. CDR1 is SGHRS and CDR2 is YFSETQ in the germline V gene. The CDR3 sequence runs 21 residues, both termini included. The CDR3 loop reads CASSFYICSANPIQGRAEAFF.

This clonotype was detected many times. This rearrangement joins TRBV7-2 to TRBJ1-2, with D possibly TRBD1 on 6 matching bases. Per germline, CDR1 SGHTA and CDR2 FQGNSA. The CDR3 is 15 residues long. The ends were cut back, 5 bases at V and 4 bases at J, with 17 bases in the middle. The CDR3 sequence: CASSPDPGQRYGYTF. The CDR3 nucleotides read TGTGCCAGCAGCCCTGATCCGGGACAACGCTATGGCTACACCTTC. The full variable domain, with the rest looked up from reference TRBV7-2 and TRBJ1-2, is GAGVSQSPSNKVTEKGKDVELRCDPISGHTALYWYRQSLGQGLEFLIYFQGNSAPDKSGLPSDRFSAERTGGSVSTLTIQRTQQEDSAVYLCASSPDPGQRYGYTFGSGTRLTVV.

This clonotype has ten or more counts. The CDR3, as DNA: TGCAGTGCTAACGGACTAGACGAGACCCAGTACTTC. Translated, it gives CSANGLDETQYF. The chain recombines TRBV20-1 with TRBJ2-5; TRBD2 matches 7 bases. J gave up 5 bases and V 4 bases, and 4 bases lay outside the gene matches. The germline V gene has CDR1 DFQATT and CDR2 SNEGSKA (reference sequence). The CDR3 is 12 residues long.

This clonotype was counted at least ten times. The chain is built from TRBV3-1 and TRBJ2-5; TRBD2 agrees at 12 bases. Germline V lookup: CDR1 LGHDT, CDR2 YNNKEL (reference sequence). CDR3 size: 14 residues. V lost 6 bases to trimming and J lost 5 bases; unmatched junction nucleotides: 4. The DNA for the CDR3 is TGTGCCAGCAGATCTACTAGCGGGGGGGAGACCCAGTACTTC. Translation: CASRSTSGGETQYF.

This clonotype was observed at least ten times. The rearrangement uses TRBV11-2 and TRBJ1-1; TRBD1 matches at 10 bases. Per germline, CDR1 SGHAT and CDR2 FQNNGV. The ends lost 1 base at V and 5 bases at J; junction bases unmatched: 1. This CDR3 region has 14 residues. The CDR3 DNA reads TGTGCCAGCAGCTTAGGGGGACAGGGGACTGAAGCTTTCTTT. This gives the protein CASSLGGQGTEAFF.

This clonotype was seen repeatedly, ten times or more. V and J are TRBV20-1 and TRBJ1-3; D is possibly TRBD1 (5 bases). Germline loops: CDR1 DFQATT, CDR2 SNEGSKA (reference sequence). The V end was cut by 1 base, the J end by 7 bases, with 11 bases between. The CDR3 length is 13 residues. This chain's CDR3 is CSARASGFNTIYF. CDR3 sequence (DNA): TGCAGTGCTAGAGCATCAGGGTTTAACACCATATATTTT.